This T cell receptor (beta chain) was identified during a study of blood T cell repertoires in COVID-19. Across the study: The United States, Italy and Spain were the sources of the acute and convalescent COVID-19 samples.

Authors' methods: Nucleated cell number was recorded as an estimate derived from reference gene primer amplification. Assay: immunoSEQ multiplex PCR; the TCRdb copy retains only in-frame clones and omits some. V, J and clone size are taken as reported in that table, and D and trimming were inferred from the DNA itself. The profile shows some 450,000 clones, about 90% of them singletons. One Seattle source followed patients from active infection through their disease course. This sequence was found in a man between 18 and 35 years old with COVID-19, enrolled during active disease. What was sequenced was peripheral blood.

The CDR3 spells CASSQDGTEYNSPLHF. CDR3 in DNA: TGTGCCAGCAGCCAAGATGGAACAGAGTATAATTCACCCCTCCACTTT. The rearrangement links TRBV3-1 (or the pseudogene TRBV3-2) to TRBJ1-6; D is ambiguous. Between the trimmed V and J ends, which lost 0 bases and 4 bases, there was a span of 10 bases. This CDR3 comprises 16 residues. Germline V gene lookup returns CDR1 LGHDT and CDR2 YNNKEL (reference sequence).